Reported below is one TCR beta chain. Its specificity is not known. In the sorted-subset replicate PCRs, around 200 ng DNA, around 30,000 T cell genomes, was used. Produced via immunoSEQ multiplex PCR; TCRdb's table is partial and in-frame only. In the table there are some 1.5 million clones, under 99% of which are singletons. The sample is drawn from a study of shared clonotypes between healthy human individuals. The study's findings and limits: On the whole, naive subsets had larger estimated richness than memory subsets had. Sorted-subset sequencing, rarefaction showed, was incomplete despite large depth.

The clonotype was recovered from a man younger than 40 in good health. Sequenced: naive CD4+ T cells sorted from blood. Subset given: CD45RA+ positively selected.

The CDR3 reads CASSSGPAGNHRTDTQYF. CDR3 sequence (DNA): TGTGCCAGCAGTTCGGGCCCCGCGGGGAACCATCGCACAGATACGCAGTATTTT. J is TRBJ2-3 and V is TRBV28, with D possibly being TRBD2 (6 bases). Trimming removed 4 bases at V and 1 base at J, with 21 bases between. Germline V gene lookup returns CDR1 MDHEN and CDR2 SYDVKM. The CDR3 sequence is 18 residues long.